In its sample, the clone carrying this T cell receptor beta chain was seen once. The data stem from a study of blood T cell repertoires in COVID-19. The wider study: COVID-19 samples from acute and convalescent phases originated in the United States, Italy and Spain. Sample material is recorded as cDNA or gDNA derived from T cells, B-cell-depleted T cells, or PBMCs.

In the original analysis: From reference gene primer amplification, estimates of nucleated cell counts were derived. Assay: immunoSEQ multiplex PCR; the TCRdb copy retains only in-frame clones and omits some. V and J calls plus clone size are reproduced from that table; the DNA served to infer D and trimming. The sample has some 150,000 clones; around 81% are singletons. The V and J ends lost 5 bases and 0 bases, in that order; junction bases with no gene match: 1. Germline-derived CDR1 and CDR2 are MNHEY and SMNVEV (reference sequence). The CDR3 has 14 amino acids. This TCR derives from a woman between 45 and 60 years old with acute or convalescent COVID-19. The specimen was peripheral blood. The rearrangement links TRBV27 to TRBJ2-1; 7 bases match TRBD2. CDR3 bases: TGTGCCAGCAGTGGACTAGGCTCCTACAATGAGCAGTTCTTC. This encodes CASSGLGSYNEQFF.